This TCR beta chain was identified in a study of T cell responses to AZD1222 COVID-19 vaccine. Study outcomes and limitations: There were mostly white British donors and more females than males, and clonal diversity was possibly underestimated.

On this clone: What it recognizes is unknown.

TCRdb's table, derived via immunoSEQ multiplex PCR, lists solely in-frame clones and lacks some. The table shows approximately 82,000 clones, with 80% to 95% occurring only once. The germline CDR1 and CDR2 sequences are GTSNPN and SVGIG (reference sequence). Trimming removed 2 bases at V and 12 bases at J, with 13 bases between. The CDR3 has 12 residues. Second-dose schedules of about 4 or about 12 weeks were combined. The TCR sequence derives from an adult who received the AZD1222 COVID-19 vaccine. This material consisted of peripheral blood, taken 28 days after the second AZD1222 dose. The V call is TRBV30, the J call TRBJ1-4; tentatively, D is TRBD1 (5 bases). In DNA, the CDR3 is TGTGCCTGGAGTTCCGGGGACTGGGAACTGTTTTTT. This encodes CAWSSGDWELFF.